This T cell receptor (beta chain) comes out of a study of blood T cell repertoires in COVID-19. About the research overall: Acute-phase and convalescent COVID-19 samples originated in the United States, Italy and Spain.

J gave up 3 bases and V 3 bases, and 4 bases lay outside the gene matches. The CDR3 is 14 residues long. CDR1 SGHTA and CDR2 FQGNSA come from the germline V gene. Using immunoSEQ multiplex PCR, the repertoire was profiled, and TCRdb retains in-frame clones only, with some absent. The data contain 150,000 to 200,000 clones, around 80% of them seen just once; the ten biggest clones take up about a sixth. This chain uses TRBV7-2 with TRBJ2-7; TRBD1 matches at 8 bases. Sequencing was carried out using PBMCs or T cells enriched from blood (not recorded which). The source of this sequence is a woman in her forties or fifties with acute COVID-19. CDR3 nucleotide sequence: TGTGCCAGCAGCTTCGGACAGGGCAACTACGAGCAGTACGTC. Translation gives CASSFGQGNYEQYV.